The next 9 T cell receptor beta chains were all read from a single sample in a study of response to subunit inactivated influenza vaccine. TCRdb analysed the RT-PCR reads with MiXCR anew, one entry per CDR3 protein. The sample has 710,000 or so distinct CDR3 sequences, more than 15% seen once. The material was PBMCs from blood, obtained 11 to 12 days after vaccination. The receptors stem from a man aged 50 to 59 who received an inactivated influenza vaccine.

This chain's CDR3 is CSARGNSGGTYNEQFF. CDR3 nucleotides: TGCAGTGCTAGGGGGAATAGCGGGGGCACCTACAATGAGCAGTTCTTC. The chain combines TRBV20-1 with TRBJ2-1; TRBD2 aligns across 9 bases. This CDR3 contains 16 residues. Germline trimming cut 3 bases from V and 2 bases from J; bases unmatched to any gene: 8. Germline-derived CDR1 and CDR2 are DFQATT and SNEGSKA (reference sequence).

The chain combines TRBV10-3 with TRBJ2-2; the D is unclear. CDR1 is ENHRY, CDR2 SYGVKD, per germline. The ends were cut back, 7 bases at V and 0 bases at J, with 9 bases in the middle. There are 14 residues in the CDR3. DNA of the CDR3: TGTGCCATCACAAAACAATCGAACACCGGGGAGCTGTTTTTT. This translates into CAITKQSNTGELFF.

V gene TRBV5-4 combines with J gene TRBJ2-3, with D maybe TRBD1 (6 bases). The V gene lost 0 bases and the J gene lost 5 bases, with 16 bases spanning the gap. Germline-derived CDR1 and CDR2 are SGHNT and YYREEE (reference sequence). The CDR3 runs 16 residues. CDR3 DNA: TGTGCCAGCAGCTTGGCAGGCAGGGGATTGGGAGATACGCAGTATTTT. Translating it yields CASSLAGRGLGDTQYF.

This clonotype was counted a few times. The chain recombines TRBV13 with TRBJ2-3; D gene uncertain. CDR1 PRHDT and CDR2 FYEKMQ come from the germline V gene (reference sequence). V gave up 3 bases and J gave up 5 bases, with 18 bases separating them. The CDR3 spans 16 residues. The CDR3 region is CASSLAEGGVGDTQYF. DNA of the CDR3: TGTGCCAGCAGCTTGGCCGAAGGTGGGGTTGGAGATACGCAGTATTTT. Full variable domain (outside the CDR3, taken from reference TRBV13 and TRBJ2-3): AAGVIQSPRHLIKEKRETATLKCYPIPRHDTVYWYQQGPGQDPQFLISFYEKMQSDKGSIPDRFSAQQFSDYHSELNMSSLELGDSALYFCASSLAEGGVGDTQYFGPGTRLTVL.

CDR3 sequence (DNA): TGCGCCAGCAGGATGACAGAGTTGTTCGGGCATGGCTACACCTTC. Amino acids: CASRMTELFGHGYTF. The chain has TRBV10-2 and TRBJ1-2; a weak D match, TRBD1 (5 bases). Between the trimmed V and J ends, which lost 6 bases and 6 bases, there was a span of 20 bases. CDR1 is WSHSY, CDR2 SAAADI, per germline. This CDR3 has 15 amino acids.

This chain uses TRBV6-2 or TRBV6-3 with TRBJ2-5; TRBD1 might be the D (6 bases). This CDR3 has 14 residues. V dropped 10 bases and J dropped 2 bases, with 17 bases sitting between them. Germline values: CDR1 MNHEY, CDR2 SVGEGT. CDR3 coding DNA: TGTGCCATCGGCAGGGGTACAGTTCAAGAGACCCAGTACTTC. It is translated as CAIGRGTVQETQYF.

This clonotype was seen more than once but under ten times. The J gene is TRBJ2-1, the V gene TRBV29-1; TRBD1 agrees at 8 bases. The V gene end was trimmed by 0 bases and the J gene end by 1 base; junction bases not matched to a gene: 2. The CDR3 length is 15 residues. CDR1 is SQVTM and CDR2 is ANQGSEA in the germline V gene. CDR3 DNA sequence: TGCAGCGTTGAAGATCGGGACAGGTCCTACAATGAGCAGTTCTTC. This gives the protein CSVEDRDRSYNEQFF.

This clonotype has ten or more counts. This rearrangement joins TRBV29-1 to TRBJ2-5, with 8 bases fitting TRBD1. The CDR3 is 12 residues long. V dropped 6 bases and J dropped 5; count of bases not matched to a gene: 5. The germline V gene encodes CDR1 SQVTM and CDR2 ANQGSEA. This CDR3 reads CSVGQGLETQYF. DNA for the CDR3: TGCAGCGTCGGACAGGGCTTGGAGACCCAGTACTTC.

In its sample, this clonotype was seen a few times. The rearrangement uses TRBV7-7 and TRBJ1-5; TRBD1 might be the D (5 bases). Germline V CDR1 and CDR2: SSHAT, FNYEAQ (reference sequence). The CDR3 consists of 17 residues. V lost 4 bases and J 0 bases, leaving 16 bases between the germline ends. The CDR3 region has the DNA TGTGCCAGCAGCTCCTCATGGGACGGACATAGCAATCAGCCCCAGCATTTT. It translates to CASSSSWDGHSNQPQHF.